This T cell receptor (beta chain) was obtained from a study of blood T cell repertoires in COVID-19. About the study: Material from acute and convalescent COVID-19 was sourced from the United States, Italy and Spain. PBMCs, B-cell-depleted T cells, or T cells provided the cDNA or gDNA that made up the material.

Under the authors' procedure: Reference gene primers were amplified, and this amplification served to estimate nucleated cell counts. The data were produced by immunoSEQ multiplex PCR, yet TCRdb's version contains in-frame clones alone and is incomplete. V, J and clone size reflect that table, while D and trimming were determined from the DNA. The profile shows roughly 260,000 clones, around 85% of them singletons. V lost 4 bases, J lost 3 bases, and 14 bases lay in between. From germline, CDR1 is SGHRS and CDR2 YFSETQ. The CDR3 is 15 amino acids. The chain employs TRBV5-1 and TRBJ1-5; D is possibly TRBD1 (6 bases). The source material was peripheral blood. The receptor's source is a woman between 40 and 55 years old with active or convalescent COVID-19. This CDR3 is CASSPDVGHNQPQHF. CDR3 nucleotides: TGCGCCAGCAGCCCGGACGTGGGACACAATCAGCCCCAGCATTTT. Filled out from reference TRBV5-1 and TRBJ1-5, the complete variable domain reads KAGVTQTPRYLIKTRGQQVTLSCSPISGHRSVSWYQQTPGQGLQFLFEYFSETQRNKGNFPGRFSGRQFSNSRSEMNVSTLELGDSALYLCASSPDVGHNQPQHFGDGTRLSIL.